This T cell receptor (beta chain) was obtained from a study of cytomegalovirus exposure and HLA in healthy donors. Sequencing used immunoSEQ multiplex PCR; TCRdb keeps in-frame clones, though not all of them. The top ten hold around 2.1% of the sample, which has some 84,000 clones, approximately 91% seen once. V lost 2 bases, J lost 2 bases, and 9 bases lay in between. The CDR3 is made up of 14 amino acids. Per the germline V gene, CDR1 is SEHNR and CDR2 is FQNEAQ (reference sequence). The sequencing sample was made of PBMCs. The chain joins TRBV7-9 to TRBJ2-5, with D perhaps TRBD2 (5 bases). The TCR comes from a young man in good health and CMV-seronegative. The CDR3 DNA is TGTGCCAGCAGCTTATCGCTAGCACAAGAGACCCAGTACTTC. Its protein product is CASSLSLAQETQYF.